This TCR beta chain was recovered during a study of graft-versus-host responses after intestinal transplantation. Study findings and constraints: GvH clones were found in recipient marrow; some appeared first in ileum or blood.

To note about this clone: Antigen specificity is unknown.

Sequenced by immunoSEQ multiplex PCR; TCRdb stores in-frame clones only, minus some. The sample yields more than 80,000 clones, around 83% seen once. The CDR3 is made up of 17 amino acids. V shed 0 bases and J 4 bases; nucleotides not matched to a gene: 7. Germline V gene sequence: CDR1 SGHVS, CDR2 FNYEAQ. The clonotype originates from a human donor who received an intestinal transplant. V usage is TRBV7-6 and J usage is TRBJ2-2; TRBD2 aligns across 8 bases. Specimen: unstimulated CD8+ T cells sorted from spleen or lymph node cells, collected before intestinal transplant. The CDR3 sequence: CASSLARGGPRTGELFF. The CDR3 DNA reads TGTGCCAGCAGCTTAGCGCGCGGGGGGCCGCGCACCGGGGAGCTGTTTTTT.